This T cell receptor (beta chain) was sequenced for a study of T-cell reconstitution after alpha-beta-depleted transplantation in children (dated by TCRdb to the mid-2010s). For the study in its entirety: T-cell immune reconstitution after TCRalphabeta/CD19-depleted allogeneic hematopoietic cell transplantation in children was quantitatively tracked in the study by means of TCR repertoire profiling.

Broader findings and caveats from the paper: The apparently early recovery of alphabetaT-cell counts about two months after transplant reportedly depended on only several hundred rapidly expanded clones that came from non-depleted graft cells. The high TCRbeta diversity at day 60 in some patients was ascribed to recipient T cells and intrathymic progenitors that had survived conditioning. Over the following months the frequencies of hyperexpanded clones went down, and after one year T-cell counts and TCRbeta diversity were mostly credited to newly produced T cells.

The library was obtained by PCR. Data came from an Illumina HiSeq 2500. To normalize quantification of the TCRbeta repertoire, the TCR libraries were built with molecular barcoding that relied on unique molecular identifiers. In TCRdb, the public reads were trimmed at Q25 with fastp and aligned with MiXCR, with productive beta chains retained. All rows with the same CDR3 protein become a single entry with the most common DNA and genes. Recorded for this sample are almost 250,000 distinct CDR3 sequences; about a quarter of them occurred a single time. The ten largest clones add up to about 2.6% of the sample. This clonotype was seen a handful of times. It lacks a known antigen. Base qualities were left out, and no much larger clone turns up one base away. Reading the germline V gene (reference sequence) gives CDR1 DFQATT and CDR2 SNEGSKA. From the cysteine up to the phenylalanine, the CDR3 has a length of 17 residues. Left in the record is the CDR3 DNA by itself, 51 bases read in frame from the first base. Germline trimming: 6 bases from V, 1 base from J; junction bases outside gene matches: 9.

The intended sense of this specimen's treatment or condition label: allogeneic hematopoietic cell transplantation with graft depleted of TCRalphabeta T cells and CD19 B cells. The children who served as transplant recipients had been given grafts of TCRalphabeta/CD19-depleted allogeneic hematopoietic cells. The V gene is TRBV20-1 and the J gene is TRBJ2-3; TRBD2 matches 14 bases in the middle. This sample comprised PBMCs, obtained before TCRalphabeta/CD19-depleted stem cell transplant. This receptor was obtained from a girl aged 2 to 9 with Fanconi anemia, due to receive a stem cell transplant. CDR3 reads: CSAMTSGRAGGTDTQYF. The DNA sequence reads TGCAGTGCGATGACTAGCGGGAGGGCCGGGGGCACAGATACGCAGTATTTT.